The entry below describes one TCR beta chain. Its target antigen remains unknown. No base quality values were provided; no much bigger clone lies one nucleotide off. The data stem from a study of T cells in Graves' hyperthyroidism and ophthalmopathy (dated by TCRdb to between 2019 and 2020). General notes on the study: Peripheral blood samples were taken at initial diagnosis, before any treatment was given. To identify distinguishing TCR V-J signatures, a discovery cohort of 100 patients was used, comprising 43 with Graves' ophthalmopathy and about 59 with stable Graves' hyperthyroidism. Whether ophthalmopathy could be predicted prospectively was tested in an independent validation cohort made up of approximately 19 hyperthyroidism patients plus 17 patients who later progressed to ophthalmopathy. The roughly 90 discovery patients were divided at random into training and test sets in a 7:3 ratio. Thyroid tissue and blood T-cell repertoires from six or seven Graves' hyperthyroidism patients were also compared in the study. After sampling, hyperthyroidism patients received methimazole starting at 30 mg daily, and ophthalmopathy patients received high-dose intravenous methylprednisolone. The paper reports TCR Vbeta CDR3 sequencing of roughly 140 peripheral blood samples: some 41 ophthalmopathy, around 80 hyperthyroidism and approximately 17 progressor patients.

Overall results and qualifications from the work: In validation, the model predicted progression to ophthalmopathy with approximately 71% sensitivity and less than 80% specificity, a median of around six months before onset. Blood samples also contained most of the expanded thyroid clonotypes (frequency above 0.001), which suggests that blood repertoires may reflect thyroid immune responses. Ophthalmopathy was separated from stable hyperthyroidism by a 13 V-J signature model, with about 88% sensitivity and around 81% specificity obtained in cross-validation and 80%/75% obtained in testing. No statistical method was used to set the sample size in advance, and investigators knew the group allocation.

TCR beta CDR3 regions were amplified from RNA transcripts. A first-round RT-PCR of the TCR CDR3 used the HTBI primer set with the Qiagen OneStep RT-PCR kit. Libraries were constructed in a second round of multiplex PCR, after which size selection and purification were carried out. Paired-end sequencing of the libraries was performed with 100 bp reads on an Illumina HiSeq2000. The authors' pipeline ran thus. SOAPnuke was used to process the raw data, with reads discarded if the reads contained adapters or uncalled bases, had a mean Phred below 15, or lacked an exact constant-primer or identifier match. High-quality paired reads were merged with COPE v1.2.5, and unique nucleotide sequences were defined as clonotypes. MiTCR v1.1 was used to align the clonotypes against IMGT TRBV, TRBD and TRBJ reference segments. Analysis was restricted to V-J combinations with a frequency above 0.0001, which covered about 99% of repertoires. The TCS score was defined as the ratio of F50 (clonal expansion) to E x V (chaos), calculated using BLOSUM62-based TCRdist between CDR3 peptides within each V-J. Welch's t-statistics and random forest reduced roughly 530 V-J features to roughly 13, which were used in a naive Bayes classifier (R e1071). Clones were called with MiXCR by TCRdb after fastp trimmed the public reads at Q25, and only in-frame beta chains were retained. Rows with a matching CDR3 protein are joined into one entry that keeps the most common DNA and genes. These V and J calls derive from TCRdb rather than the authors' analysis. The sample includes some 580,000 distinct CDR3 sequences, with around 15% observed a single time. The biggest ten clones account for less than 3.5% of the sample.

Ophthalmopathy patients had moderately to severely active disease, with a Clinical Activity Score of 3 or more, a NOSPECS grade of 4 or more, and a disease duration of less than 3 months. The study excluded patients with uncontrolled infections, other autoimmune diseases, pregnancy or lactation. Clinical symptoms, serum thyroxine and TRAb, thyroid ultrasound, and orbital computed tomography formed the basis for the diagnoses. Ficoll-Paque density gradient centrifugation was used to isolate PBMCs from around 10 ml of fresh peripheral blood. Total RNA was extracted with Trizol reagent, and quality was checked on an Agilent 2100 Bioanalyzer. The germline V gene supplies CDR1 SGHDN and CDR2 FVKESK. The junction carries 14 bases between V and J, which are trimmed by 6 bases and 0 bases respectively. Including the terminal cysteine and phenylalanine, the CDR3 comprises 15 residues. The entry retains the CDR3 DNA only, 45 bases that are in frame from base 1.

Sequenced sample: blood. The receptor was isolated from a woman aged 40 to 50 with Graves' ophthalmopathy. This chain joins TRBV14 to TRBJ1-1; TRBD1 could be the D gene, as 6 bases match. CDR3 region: CASSLSTGLNTEAFF. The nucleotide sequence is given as TGTGCCAGCAGTCTTTCTACAGGGTTGAACACTGAAGCTTTCTTT.